This TCR beta chain was profiled in a study of regulatory T cells in long-lasting Graves disease. Across the whole study: Those Graves' patients who were newly diagnosed had been on antithyroid drugs under 3 months. General study points: Sample size was small, which may have lowered accuracy.

There are many counts of this clonotype. Its antigen remains unidentified. CDR3-region Arm-PCR and iRepertoire HTBI primers produced the TCR beta libraries. One entry per CDR3 protein results from TCRdb running MiXCR on the multiplex PCR reads. This sample has approximately 490,000 distinct CDR3 sequences, with 15% to 20% found just once. Looked up from germline, CDR1 is GTSNPN and CDR2 is SVGIG (reference sequence). There are 14 residues in the CDR3. V lost 2 bases, J lost 2 bases, and 4 bases stayed unmatched. Described time point: newly diagnosed GD, antithyroid drugs for less than 3 months. Extracted RNA from PBMCs served as the source of the TCR library. The sample was also linked to a second study, of T cells in Graves' hyperthyroidism and ophthalmopathy. That work contributes: The study left out patients who had uncontrolled infection, other autoimmune disease, pregnancy or lactation. Most thyroid-expanded clonotypes above 0.001 were also found in blood.

The rearrangement links TRBV30 to TRBJ2-7; TRBD1 matches 9 bases. The clonotype originates from a middle-aged man with Graves disease. The specimen was peripheral blood mononuclear cells (PBMCs), collected at new diagnosis, from a patient treated with antithyroid drugs. In nucleotides, the CDR3 is TGTGCCTGGAGTACGGACAGGGGTACCTACGAGCAGTACTTC. This codes for CAWSTDRGTYEQYF. Variable domain in full (rest from reference TRBV30 and TRBJ2-7): SQTIHQWPATLVQPVGSPLSLECTVEGTSNPNLYWYRQAAGRGLQLLFYSVGIGQISSEVPQNLSASRPQDRQFILSSKKLLLSDSGFYLCAWSTDRGTYEQYFGPGTRLTVT.